Listed below are T cell receptor beta chains from one sample, sequenced in a study of monozygotic twins with cystic fibrosis. TCRdb's table, derived via immunoSEQ multiplex PCR, lists solely in-frame clones and lacks some. Here the sample spans 29,000 or so clones, over 80% being singletons. Sequencing input: blood. The receptors come from a girl aged 2 to 10 with cystic fibrosis. Both conserved end residues are part of each CDR3.

j_call v_call cdr3_aa
TRBJ2-7 TRBV30 CAWRRPGQGATYEQYF
TRBJ2-1 TRBV29-1 CSADGRNEQFF
TRBJ2-7 TRBV5-8 CASSLSRNSYEQYF
TRBJ2-7 TRBV7-7 CASSPGLAGGLGEQYF
TRBJ1-5 TRBV4-2 CASSPTQGRGGNQPQHF
TRBJ1-2 TRBV30 CAWSAAIQRGYTF
TRBJ2-1 TRBV15 CATSRERGLTQFF
TRBJ1-5 TRBV5-4 CASSRWGDYQPQHF
TRBJ1-5 TRBV4-1 CASSQERQGASQPQHF
TRBJ1-2 TRBV11-2 CASSPKVGVVNYGYTF
TRBJ1-1 TRBV19 CASSIEGTPLVTEAFF
TRBJ1-4 TRBV19 CASSSAGTNEKLFF
TRBJ2-3 TRBV29-1 CSVLRAGATDTQYF
TRBJ2-1 TRBV21-1 CASSTGLAEGGSYNEQFF
TRBJ2-7 TRBV6-5 CASSFLPEGSSYEQYF
TRBJ1-2 TRBV9 CASSVEVRSVYGYTF
TRBJ2-5 TRBV9 CASSVGLFPEGETQYF
TRBJ2-7 TRBV30 CASQWDYSYEQYF
TRBJ1-5 TRBV28 CASTRSGFQPQHF
TRBJ2-2 TRBV11-3 CASSLDAGELFF
TRBJ1-1 TRBV4-1 CASSPLSGQGETEAFF
TRBJ2-3 TRBV4-2 CASSPRGTTLTDTQYF
TRBJ2-7 TRBV2 CASSEAPGSSYEQYF
TRBJ2-7 TRBV7-9 CASSLSGQGDHEQYF
TRBJ2-5 TRBV29-1 CSVATRLEGTQYF
TRBJ2-7 TRBV5-1 CASSFFLDREYEQYF
TRBJ2-1 TRBV18 CASSPTTSGWNEQFF
TRBJ1-3 TRBV10-3 CATSAPDTSGNTIYF
TRBJ1-2 TRBV18 CASSPPPGKGNYGYTF
TRBJ1-1 TRBV2 CARVLGGGVGEAFF
TRBJ1-2 TRBV5-4 CASSLPGTPRYGYTF
TRBJ2-7 TRBV21-1 CASVPWGEARYEQYF
TRBJ1-2 TRBV6-6 CASTPLGATNYGYTF
TRBJ2-1 TRBV11-2 CATGSLPNEQFF
TRBJ2-1 TRBV4-2 CASSQGLNPYNEQFF
TRBJ1-1 TRBV5-1 CASSLAGDRGTEAFF
TRBJ2-3 TRBV29-1 CSVGGRTKYTDTQYF
TRBJ2-7 TRBV7-9 CASSRREGLAGRWAYEQYF
TRBJ2-7 TRBV9 CASSVADRAGEQYF
TRBJ2-1 TRBV7-6 CASSFSGNEQFF
TRBJ2-1 TRBV27 CASSLLAGASHGQFF
TRBJ1-5 TRBV12-5 CASGPGQGKEPQHF
TRBJ2-1 TRBV6-6 CASSVGLAGGRPEQFF
TRBJ1-2 TRBV28 CASSQDRVDGYTF
TRBJ2-7 TRBV27 CASSSSYEQYF
TRBJ1-3 TRBV6-4 CASKGPGNTIYF
TRBJ2-7 TRBV5-4 CASSVDRAHEQYF
TRBJ1-2 TRBV27 CASSGKGTGYGTWYGYTF
TRBJ2-2 TRBV29-1 CSAIGTGFDTGELFF
TRBJ2-6 TRBV30 CAWSGTSGANVLTF